The entry that follows covers one TCR beta chain sequence. The record originates from a study of shared clonotypes between healthy human individuals. The input for sorted-subset replicate PCRs was about 200 ng DNA, tens of thousands of T cell genomes. The protocol was immunoSEQ multiplex PCR, while the TCRdb copy is restricted to in-frame clones and leaves out a portion. The sample comprises 850,000 to 1,200,000 clones, about 70% of which are singletons, and about 1.5% rests with the top ten. Germline V gene lookup returns CDR1 SGHNT and CDR2 YYREEE (reference sequence). Trimming stripped 2 bases from V and 0 bases from J, with 12 bases between. The CDR3 is 16 residues long.

Sequences were obtained from memory CD4+ T cells sorted from blood. Described subset: CD45RA-negative fraction. The receptor was derived from a man aged 18 to 35 in good health. The chain joins TRBV5-4 to TRBJ1-3; possible D gene TRBD1, 6 bases. CDR3 amino acids: CASSFGGGGSGNTIYF. The CDR3 region has the DNA TGTGCCAGCAGCTTTGGCGGAGGGGGCTCTGGAAACACCATATATTTT.